This T cell receptor (beta chain) was identified during a study of T cells in Graves' hyperthyroidism and ophthalmopathy. Overall study context: Peripheral blood specimens were obtained at initial diagnosis, prior to any treatment.

Among ophthalmopathy patients, the Clinical Activity Score reached at least 3, the NOSPECS grade reached at least 4, and duration remained under 3 months. Germline V lookup: CDR1 DFQATT, CDR2 SNEGSKA (reference sequence). The V and J ends lost 3 bases and 4 bases, in that order; junction bases with no gene match: 5. CDR3 length: 13 amino acids. TCR beta CDR3 sequences were amplified from RNA transcripts. With the HTBI primer set, the TCR CDR3 went through a first round of RT-PCR. TCRdb redid the calling of the multiplex PCR reads with MiXCR, one entry per CDR3 protein. The table includes hundreds of thousands of distinct CDR3 sequences, about 14% detected once. This clonotype appeared many times.

This TCR derives from a woman between 45 and 60 years old with Graves' ophthalmopathy. Sequenced material: blood. The chain employs TRBV20-1 and TRBJ2-7; 8 positions agree with TRBD2. The CDR3: CSASSGIGYEQYF. The CDR3 DNA reads as TGCAGTGCTAGTAGCGGGATAGGGTACGAGCAGTACTTC.